The 21 T cell receptor beta chains given below trace back to one sample, sequenced in a study of blood T cell repertoires in COVID-19. The assay was immunoSEQ multiplex PCR, and TCRdb's table has in-frame clones only and misses some. The data show about 320,000 clones, roughly 88% seen once. Sequencing input: peripheral blood. The source of these receptors is a woman aged 25-40 years with COVID-19, enrolled during active disease.

The rearrangement uses TRBV5-4 and TRBJ2-5, with D maybe TRBD2 (5 bases). The CDR3 has 14 amino acids. V was trimmed by 0 bases and J by 2 bases, leaving 8 bases between them. From germline, CDR1 is SGHNT and CDR2 YYREEE (reference sequence). As DNA, the CDR3 is TGTGCCAGCAGCTTGGCGGGGATTCAAGAGACCCAGTACTTC. Translating gives CASSLAGIQETQYF. The full variable domain, with the rest looked up from reference TRBV5-4 and TRBJ2-5, is ETGVTQSPTHLIKTRGQQVTLRCSSQSGHNTVSWYQQALGQGPQFIFQYYREEENGRGNFPPRFSGLQFPNYSSELNVNALELDDSALYLCASSLAGIQETQYFGPGTRLLVL.

This sequence joins TRBV28 and TRBJ2-1, with TRBD1 matching 7 bases. This CDR3 comprises 15 residues. V was pared by 3 bases and J by 0 bases, with 2 bases of the junction left unmatched. The V gene's germline CDR1 is MDHEN and CDR2 SYDVKM. The CDR3 DNA reads TGTGCCAGCAGTTTGACAGGGAGCTCCTACAATGAGCAGTTCTTC. This codes for CASSLTGSSYNEQFF.

The chain recombines TRBV4-1 with TRBJ2-7; perhaps TRBD2 as D (6 bases). The germline gives CDR1 MGHRA, CDR2 YSYEKL. V dropped 1 base and J dropped 4 bases, with 17 bases sitting between them. This CDR3 contains 16 residues. The CDR3 nucleotides are TGCGCCAGCAGCCAAGGGGACTCCTTGGGTGAATACGAGCAGTACTTC. Translating it yields CASSQGDSLGEYEQYF.

The chain links TRBV11-2 to TRBJ2-5, with D perhaps TRBD2 (7 bases). The ends were cut back, 8 bases at V and 5 bases at J, with 12 bases in the middle. Looked up from germline, CDR1 is SGHAT and CDR2 is FQNNGV. The CDR3 runs to 12 residues. The CDR3 sequence is CASAGAGETQYF. The CDR3 nucleotides are TGTGCCAGCGCGGGGGCCGGGGAGACCCAGTACTTC.

The chain combines TRBV19 with TRBJ2-7; 7 bases match TRBD2. CDR1 LNHDA and CDR2 SQIVND come from the germline V gene (reference sequence). J lost 4 bases, V lost 5 bases, and 5 bases had no gene match. CDR3 length: 13 residues. The CDR3 nucleotides read TGTGCCAGTAGTCCGGGGGGAGGTTACGAGCAGTACTTC. Amino acid sequence: CASSPGGGYEQYF.

This sequence joins TRBV29-1 and TRBJ1-4; no clear D gene. The V end lost 7 bases, the J end lost 13 bases, and 19 bases lay between the germline ends. The CDR3 has 12 amino acids. CDR1 is SQVTM, CDR2 ANQGSEA, per germline. CDR3 in amino acids: CSAGVDAQRLFF. The CDR3 coding sequence is TGCAGCGCCGGAGTTGACGCCCAGAGACTGTTTTTT.

In its sample, this clone was seen once. The genes are TRBV2 and TRBJ2-1; TRBD2 matches 9 bases. The germline CDR1 and CDR2 sequences are SNHLY and FYNNEI. V shed 4 bases and J 8 bases; nucleotides not matched to a gene: 6. This CDR3 is built from 14 residues. DNA for the CDR3: TGTGCCAGCAGTGGCAGCGGGGGGCGGGATGAGCAGTTCTTC. Translating gives CASSGSGGRDEQFF.

This sequence joins TRBV3-1 (or the pseudogene TRBV3-2) and TRBJ2-6; no clear D gene. The CDR3 is 17 residues long. CDR1 and CDR2 (germline): LGHDT, YNNKEL (reference sequence). V was clipped by 0 bases and J by 0 bases, with 9 bases between them. CDR3 bases: TGTGCCAGCAGCCAAGAGGTGAGCTTCTCTGGGGCCAACGTCCTGACTTTC. Translated: CASSQEVSFSGANVLTF.

The chain carries TRBV19 and TRBJ1-2; possible D gene TRBD1, 5 bases. Trimming pared 3 bases from V and 4 bases from J, leaving 9 bases between. CDR1 and CDR2 (germline): LNHDA, SQIVND (reference sequence). CDR3 length equals 13 residues. CDR3 protein: CASSIDSVYGYTF. The CDR3 DNA reads as TGTGCCAGTAGTATCGACAGTGTCTATGGCTACACCTTC.

With respect to this clone: Other DNA sequences from this sample encode an identical CDR3 as well. The chain links TRBV2 to TRBJ1-2; 7 bases align to TRBD1. Looked up from germline, CDR1 is SNHLY and CDR2 is FYNNEI. The CDR3 spans 13 residues. Trimming at V came to 1 base and at J to 7 bases, leaving 3 bases not matched to a gene. The CDR3 here is CASSEGQGGGYTF. DNA of the CDR3: TGTGCCAGCAGTGAAGGACAGGGTGGTGGCTACACCTTC.

This clone came up a few times. The sample contains more than one DNA sequence encoding this CDR3. This sequence joins TRBV28 and TRBJ1-2; D unresolved. The CDR3 spans 13 residues. Germline lookup yields CDR1 MDHEN and CDR2 SYDVKM. V dropped 3 bases and J dropped 5 bases, with 10 bases sitting between them. CDR3: CASSFETNYGYTF. The CDR3 coding sequence is TGTGCCAGCAGTTTCGAGACAAATTATGGCTACACCTTC.

The chain employs TRBV2 and TRBJ1-1, with TRBD1 matching 10 bases. Germline V CDR1 and CDR2: SNHLY, FYNNEI. This CDR3 spans 14 amino acids. The ends lost 5 bases at V and 1 base at J; junction bases unmatched: 1. CDR3 sequence reads: CASSRQGANTEAFF. CDR3 in DNA: TGTGCCAGCAGTCGACAGGGGGCGAACACTGAAGCTTTCTTT.

V is TRBV9 and J is TRBJ1-2; possibly TRBD1 for D (5 bases). The ends were cut back, 4 bases at V and 2 bases at J, with 12 bases in the middle. CDR1 and CDR2 (germline): SGDLS, YYNGEE. The CDR3 length is 14 residues. The DNA of the CDR3 is TGTGCCAGCAGCCCGGGGGGGTCAAACTATGGCTACACCTTC. It specifies CASSPGGSNYGYTF.

The genes are TRBV29-1 and TRBJ1-2; 11 bases align to TRBD1. The CDR3 runs 13 residues. Germline lookup yields CDR1 SQVTM and CDR2 ANQGSEA. V lost 6 bases and J lost 8; bases outside the gene matches: 8. For the CDR3, the DNA is TGCAGCGTGAGGGACAGGGGGAGATTAGGCTACACCTTC. It translates to CSVRDRGRLGYTF. Drawing the rest from reference TRBV29-1 and TRBJ1-2, the complete variable domain is SAVISQKPSRDICQRGTSLTIQCQVDSQVTMMFWYRQQPGQSLTLIATANQGSEATYESGFVIDKFPISRPNLTFSTLTVSNMSPEDSSIYLCSVRDRGRLGYTFGSGTRLTVV.

The chain employs TRBV7-3 and TRBJ1-4, with D unclear. The V and J ends lost 1 base and 0 bases respectively, with 6 bases between them. The germline V gene encodes CDR1 SGHTA and CDR2 FQGTGA. The CDR3 extends over 15 amino acids. CDR3 coding DNA: TGTGCCAGCAGCTTAAGCGGGGCAACTAATGAAAAACTGTTTTTT. It translates to CASSLSGATNEKLFF.

The chain combines TRBV19 with TRBJ1-2; D unclear. V was cut by 10 bases and J by 8 bases, with 20 bases left in between. This CDR3 has 13 residues. Germline V CDR1 and CDR2: LNHDA, SQIVND (reference sequence). The CDR3 DNA reads as TGTGCCAACCCGGAGGCTTCCCGTCGGGGCTACACCTTC. Translated, it gives CANPEASRRGYTF.

The rearrangement uses TRBV4-3 and TRBJ2-7, with 7 bases lining up with TRBD1. Germline assignment: CDR1 LGHNA and CDR2 YSLEER. V gave up 3 bases and J gave up 5 bases; unmatched junction bases: 1. The CDR3 is 12 residues long. CDR3 protein: CASSQQGDEQYF. DNA for the CDR3: TGCGCCAGCAGCCAGCAGGGGGACGAGCAGTACTTC.

The chain uses TRBV27 and TRBJ2-4; perhaps TRBD2 as D (5 bases). This CDR3 spans 14 amino acids. Germline lookup yields CDR1 MNHEY and CDR2 SMNVEV (reference sequence). The V and J ends lost 3 bases and 1 base respectively, with 7 bases between them. CDR3 sequence (DNA): TGTGCCAGCAGTTTCGGGGTGGCCAAAAACATTCAGTACTTC. This translates into CASSFGVAKNIQYF.

This clone was counted between two and nine times. This chain links TRBV6-1 with TRBJ1-1; 7 bases fit TRBD1. CDR3 size: 14 residues. Germline assignment: CDR1 MNHNS and CDR2 SASEGT. With 2 bases clipped from V and 8 bases from J, the junction kept 8 bases outside the gene matches. CDR3 amino acids: CASSEMLGTAEAFF. As DNA, the CDR3 is TGTGCCAGCAGTGAAATGTTGGGGACAGCAGAAGCTTTCTTT.

The chain has TRBV11-2 and TRBJ2-7; D is perhaps TRBD2 (6 bases). There are 15 residues in the CDR3. V lost 4 bases and J lost 4, with 17 bases in between. CDR1 and CDR2 (germline): SGHAT, FQNNGV. CDR3 in amino acids: CASSSLQAGQYEQYV. DNA of the CDR3: TGTGCCAGCAGCTCCCTCCAAGCGGGCCAGTACGAGCAGTACGTC.

This chain's CDR3 is CASSQDLGTHRNTEAFF. CDR3 DNA: TGCGCCAGCAGCCAAGATCTTGGGACTCACCGAAACACTGAAGCTTTCTTT. The chain employs TRBV4-3 and TRBJ1-1; D possibly corresponds to TRBD1 (5 bases). The CDR3 consists of 17 residues. V dropped 0 bases and J dropped 2 bases, with 16 bases sitting between them. Germline loops: CDR1 LGHNA, CDR2 YSLEER.